One and the same sample provided the 27 T cell receptor beta chains below, sequenced in a study of identical twins. A single record per CDR3 protein comes from TCRdb applying MiXCR to the 5' RACE reads. The data contain about 890,000 distinct CDR3 sequences, around 12% of them singletons. This sample was also put to use in a study of yellow fever vaccine responses in identical twins.

Sequenced input: PBMCs. These receptors were taken from a young woman in good health.

This clonotype occurred a few times. The rearrangement joins TRBV29-1 to TRBJ2-1; 13 nucleotides align to TRBD2. Germline V gene sequence: CDR1 SQVTM, CDR2 ANQGSEA. V lost 7 bases to trimming and J lost 7 bases; unmatched junction nucleotides: 10. The CDR3 consists of 15 residues. The DNA of the CDR3 is TGCAGCGCCCAATGGGGGACTAGCGGGATAAATGAGCAGTTCTTC. Amino acids: CSAQWGTSGINEQFF.

This clonotype occurred many times. V and J are TRBV7-2 and TRBJ2-7; 10 bases line up with TRBD2. CDR1 is SGHTA, CDR2 FQGNSA, per germline. J lost 3 bases, V lost 5 bases, and 16 bases had no gene match. The CDR3 extends over 18 amino acids. CDR3 coding DNA: TGTGCCAGCAGCCCCGGGCTAGCGGGAGAACAGGTTTACTACGAGCAGTACTTC. It encodes CASSPGLAGEQVYYEQYF.

With regard to this clonotype: A much larger clone differs from this one at a single base, so this may be a read error. This sequence joins TRBV7-2 and TRBJ2-5; D remains ambiguous. Germline lookup yields CDR1 SGHTA and CDR2 FQGNSA. This CDR3 region has 15 residues. The chain's CDR3 is CASSKPEGAEEIQYF. The CDR3 DNA reads TGTGCCAGCAGCAAACCAGAAGGAGCAGAAGAGATCCAGTACTTC.

V is TRBV27 and J is TRBJ1-1, with D unresolved. Germline assignment: CDR1 MNHEY and CDR2 SMNVEV (reference sequence). CDR3 length equals 12 residues. V lost 7 bases to trimming and J lost 1 base, with 7 bases between them. The CDR3 nucleotides are TGTGCCAGCAAAATAGGGAACACTGAAGCTTTCTTT. It specifies CASKIGNTEAFF.

At least ten counts were recorded for this clonotype. The chain is built from TRBV25-1 and TRBJ2-2; a weak D match, TRBD2 (6 bases). Germline V gene sequence: CDR1 MGHDK, CDR2 SYGVNS. V was clipped by 8 bases and J by 3 bases, with 7 bases between them. This CDR3 is built from 12 residues. The CDR3 DNA reads TGTGCCAGCGGGAGGTACACCGGGGAGCTGTTTTTT. Translation gives CASGRYTGELFF.

This chain joins TRBV12-3 or TRBV12-4 and TRBJ2-1; 11 bases are a match to TRBD2. The CDR3 length is 13 residues. V shed 6 bases, J shed 15 bases, and the junction held 10 bases outside the gene matches. The CDR3 is CASSPELSGRGFF. The CDR3 DNA sequence: TGTGCCAGCAGCCCCGAACTTAGCGGGAGGGGGTTCTTC.

This clonotype was observed a handful of times. The CDR3 DNA sequence: TGTGCCAGCAGCCTGACAGGGGGCGAAACCAATGAGCAGTTCTTC. As protein: CASSLTGGETNEQFF. This chain uses TRBV7-9 with TRBJ2-1; 10 bases agree with TRBD1. V lost 5 bases and J lost 6; bases outside the gene matches: 7. Germline CDR1 is SEHNR and CDR2 is FQNEAQ (reference sequence). The CDR3 loop spans 15 amino acids.

This clonotype occurred a few times. The V and J genes are TRBV12-3 or TRBV12-4 and TRBJ2-7; 9 bases are shared with TRBD1. The V and J ends lost 6 bases and 3 bases, in that order; junction bases with no gene match: 9. The length of the CDR3 is 15 residues. This CDR3 is CASRQRQGDFYEQYF. The CDR3 DNA follows: TGTGCCAGCAGGCAACGACAGGGGGATTTCTACGAGCAGTACTTC.

V and J are TRBV7-9 and TRBJ1-4; D uncertain. V lost 5 bases and J 4 bases, leaving 5 bases between the germline ends. The V gene's germline CDR1 is SEHNR and CDR2 FQNEAQ (reference sequence). The CDR3 sequence is 12 residues long. CDR3 DNA sequence: TGTGCCAGCAGCAGCGTTAATGAAAAACTGTTTTTT. The encoded protein is CASSSVNEKLFF.

This clonotype was recorded a few times. The J gene is TRBJ1-2, the V gene TRBV12-3 or TRBV12-4, with D possibly being TRBD1 (6 bases). Trimming stripped 4 bases from V and 4 bases from J, with 13 bases between. The CDR3 totals 14 residues. CDR3 region: CASSSTGATYGYTF. For the CDR3, the DNA is TGTGCCAGCAGTTCCACGGGGGCCACCTATGGCTACACCTTC.

This clonotype was detected ten times or more. The CDR3 region has the DNA TGTGCCAGCAGTTACTCCCTCAATCAGCCCCAGCATTTT. The encoded protein is CASSYSLNQPQHF. V and J are TRBV6-6 and TRBJ1-5; D uncertain. V lost 0 bases, J lost 3 bases, and 3 bases lay in between. The CDR3 sequence is 13 residues long. In germline, CDR1 is MNHNY, CDR2 SVGAGI (reference sequence).

The chain couples TRBV11-2 to TRBJ2-7; TRBD2 aligns across 8 bases. CDR3 length: 14 residues. CDR1 is SGHAT, CDR2 FQNNGV, per germline. The trim removed 3 bases at V and 5 bases at J, leaving 6 bases unmatched. The CDR3 here is CASSFAGGGHEQYF. CDR3 nucleotide sequence: TGTGCCAGCAGCTTTGCGGGAGGAGGGCACGAGCAGTACTTC.

This clonotype was found a few times. J is TRBJ1-2 and V is TRBV7-9; tentatively, D is TRBD1 (6 bases). Germline lookup yields CDR1 SEHNR and CDR2 FQNEAQ (reference sequence). This CDR3 is built from 15 residues. Trimming removed 3 bases at V and 5 bases at J, with 16 bases between. The CDR3 protein is CASSFIDRRGYGYTF. The DNA for the CDR3 is TGTGCCAGCAGCTTCATCGACCGGAGGGGGTATGGCTACACCTTC.

This chain connects TRBV6-2 or TRBV6-3 to TRBJ2-3; a weak D match, TRBD2 (5 bases). Trimming left V 0 bases short and J 0 bases short, with 10 bases between. CDR3 length: 16 amino acids. The germline gives CDR1 MNHEY, CDR2 SVGEGT. The CDR3 loop is CASSYSPGSSTDTQYF. For the CDR3, the DNA is TGTGCCAGCAGTTACTCCCCGGGGTCTAGCACAGATACGCAGTATTTT.

The chain joins TRBV7-9 to TRBJ2-6; D unresolved. The V end lost 5 bases, the J end lost 0 bases, and 11 bases lay between the germline ends. Germline V gene lookup returns CDR1 SEHNR and CDR2 FQNEAQ (reference sequence). The CDR3 is 16 amino acids. The CDR3 DNA sequence: TGTGCCAGCAGCGCTCTCACACCCTCTGGGGCCAACGTCCTGACTTTC. This encodes CASSALTPSGANVLTF.

The gene calls are TRBV4-1 and TRBJ2-7, with D unresolved. V was trimmed by 2 bases and J by 3 bases, leaving 11 bases between them. The CDR3 contains 14 residues. In germline, CDR1 is MGHRA, CDR2 YSYEKL. CDR3 region: CASSQPPSDYEQYF. CDR3 in DNA: TGCGCCAGCAGCCAACCCCCGTCGGACTACGAGCAGTACTTC.

This clonotype occurred many times. V is TRBV4-1 and J is TRBJ2-3; D is uncertain. CDR1 is MGHRA and CDR2 is YSYEKL in the germline V gene. There are 14 residues in the CDR3. Trimming stripped 4 bases from V and 6 bases from J, with 14 bases between. CDR3 coding DNA: TGCGCCAGCAGCCTAAGATTGGCCTCCGATACGCAGTATTTT. Translating gives CASSLRLASDTQYF.

The chain uses TRBV6-5 and TRBJ2-7; 12 bases are shared with TRBD2. The trim removed 0 bases at V and 0 bases at J, leaving 3 bases unmatched. In germline, CDR1 is MNHEY, CDR2 SVGAGI. CDR3 size: 17 residues. The CDR3 DNA is TGTGCCAGCAGTTACTCCGAGACTAGCGGGAGCTCCTACGAGCAGTACTTC. Protein sequence: CASSYSETSGSSYEQYF.

A few counts support this clonotype. The V gene is TRBV27, the J gene TRBJ2-3; the D is unclear. The CDR3 totals 13 residues. Germline assignment: CDR1 MNHEY and CDR2 SMNVEV (reference sequence). The germline V and J ends were trimmed by 7 bases and 4 bases, with 12 bases remaining between them. In DNA, the CDR3 is TGTGCCAGCACCGACAATAGGGCAGATACGCAGTATTTT. Its translation is CASTDNRADTQYF.

The gene calls are TRBV6-1 and TRBJ2-3; a weak D match, TRBD2 (7 bases). V lost 5 bases and J 4 bases, leaving 22 bases between the germline ends. This CDR3 has 17 residues. The germline gives CDR1 MNHNS, CDR2 SASEGT. The CDR3 protein is CASSPNFAGANADTQYF. The CDR3, as DNA: TGTGCCAGCAGTCCCAACTTTGCGGGGGCCAACGCAGATACGCAGTATTTT.

This clonotype has a single count. The V gene is TRBV4-2, the J gene TRBJ2-6; 12 nucleotides match TRBD1. V shed 4 bases and J 2 bases; nucleotides not matched to a gene: 18. The germline CDR1 and CDR2 sequences are LGHNA and YNFKEQ. The CDR3 runs 22 residues. The CDR3 here is CASSPPGGGFGTGGTGANVLTF. The CDR3 nucleotides are TGTGCCAGCAGCCCGCCTGGTGGGGGTTTCGGGACAGGGGGCACTGGGGCCAACGTCCTGACTTTC.

In its sample, this clonotype was seen a few times. The CDR3 protein is CSAIPGTDHNSPLHF. The CDR3, as DNA: TGCAGTGCCATCCCAGGCACAGATCATAATTCACCCCTCCACTTT. V is TRBV20-1 and J is TRBJ1-6; D ambiguous. The CDR3 runs 15 residues. CDR1 is DFQATT, CDR2 SNEGSKA, per germline (reference sequence). The V end was cut by 6 bases, the J end by 5 bases, with 17 bases between.

The V gene is TRBV18, the J gene TRBJ2-1; D is undetermined. V was pared by 3 bases and J by 7 bases, with 10 bases between. The germline V gene encodes CDR1 KGHSH and CDR2 LQKENI. The CDR3 runs 13 residues. The CDR3 bases are TGTGCCAGCTCACCCACCGAGGCGAATGAGCAGTTCTTC. This sequence encodes CASSPTEANEQFF.

The chain combines TRBV18 with TRBJ2-1, with 7 bases lining up with TRBD2. The CDR3 runs to 16 residues. Germline trimming cut 0 bases from V and 2 bases from J; bases unmatched to any gene: 4. Germline V gives CDR1 KGHSH, CDR2 LQKENI. The CDR3 here is CASSPPAGAPYNEQFF. The DNA of the CDR3 is TGTGCCAGCTCACCACCGGCGGGAGCACCCTACAATGAGCAGTTCTTC. Full variable domain (outside the CDR3, taken from reference TRBV18 and TRBJ2-1): NAGVMQNPRHLVRRRGQEARLRCSPMKGHSHVYWYRQLPEEGLKFMVYLQKENIIDESGMPKERFSAEFPKEGPSILRIQQVVRGDSAAYFCASSPPAGAPYNEQFFGPGTRLTVL.

This clonotype was seen only a few times. The rearrangement links TRBV28 to TRBJ2-1; tentative D call: TRBD2 (5 bases). The germline V gene has CDR1 MDHEN and CDR2 SYDVKM. V lost 1 base and J 8 bases, leaving 6 bases between the germline ends. This CDR3 is built from 12 residues. Here the CDR3 reads CASSLLRDEQFF. As DNA, the CDR3 is TGTGCCAGCAGTTTATTGAGGGATGAGCAGTTCTTC.

V usage is TRBV27 and J usage is TRBJ2-7; TRBD2 aligns across 11 bases. Germline V gives CDR1 MNHEY, CDR2 SMNVEV (reference sequence). V shed 8 bases and J 0 bases; nucleotides not matched to a gene: 15. The CDR3 consists of 18 residues. CDR3 bases: TGTGCCAGCGGCCCCCCCCCCCTAGCGGGAGGACCCTCCTACGAGCAGTACTTC. Translated: CASGPPPLAGGPSYEQYF.

The V and J genes are TRBV7-9 and TRBJ2-3; 7 bases map to TRBD1. Trimming cost V 6 bases and J 2 bases; bases outside gene matches: 8. Germline V CDR1 and CDR2: SEHNR, FQNEAQ (reference sequence). CDR3 size: 15 residues. CDR3 amino acids: CASSRQGTYTDTQYF. The CDR3 DNA sequence: TGTGCCAGCAGTCGACAGGGTACTTACACAGATACGCAGTATTTT.